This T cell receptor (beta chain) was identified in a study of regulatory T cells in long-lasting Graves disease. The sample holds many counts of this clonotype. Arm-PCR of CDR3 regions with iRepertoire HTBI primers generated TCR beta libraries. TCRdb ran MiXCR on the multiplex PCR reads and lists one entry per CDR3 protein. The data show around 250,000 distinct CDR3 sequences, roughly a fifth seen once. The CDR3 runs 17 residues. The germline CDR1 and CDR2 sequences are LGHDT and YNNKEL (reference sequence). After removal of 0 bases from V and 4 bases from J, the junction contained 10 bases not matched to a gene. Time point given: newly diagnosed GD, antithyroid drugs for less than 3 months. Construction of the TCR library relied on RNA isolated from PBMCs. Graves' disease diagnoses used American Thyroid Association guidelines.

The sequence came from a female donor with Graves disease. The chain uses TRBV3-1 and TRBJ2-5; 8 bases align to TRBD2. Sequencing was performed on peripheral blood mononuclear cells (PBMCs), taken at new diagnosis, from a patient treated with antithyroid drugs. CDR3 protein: CASSQDLERGLRETQYF. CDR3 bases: TGTGCCAGCAGCCAAGACTTGGAGCGGGGGTTGAGAGAGACCCAGTACTTC.